The clone carrying this T cell receptor (beta chain) is a singleton in its sample. What it recognizes is unknown. The sample originates from a study of T cell responses to AZD1222 COVID-19 vaccine. Regarding the study as a whole: Of the AZD1222 recipients, only 6 or 7 were seropositive at baseline. Nearly half of unique spike-specific TCRs reportedly avoided B.1.351 and B.1.1.7 mutated regions. Clonal diversity may have been underestimated, and the donors were mostly white British, with more females than males.

The repertoire was sequenced with immunoSEQ multiplex PCR; TCRdb's copy has only in-frame clones and lacks some. The sample has over 75,000 clones; 70% to 90% are singletons. The CDR3 contains 15 residues. CDR1 and CDR2 from the germline V gene are SGHTA and FQGTGA. Trimming cost V 5 bases and J 0 bases, with 11 bases left between them. Sequenced here: peripheral blood, sampled 28 days after the second AZD1222 dose. The chain carries TRBV7-3 and TRBJ2-1; no reliable D call. The receptor was derived from an adult who received the AZD1222 COVID-19 vaccine. The CDR3 loop reads CASSPSSISYNEQFF. In DNA, the CDR3 is TGTGCCAGCAGCCCGTCTAGTATCTCCTACAATGAGCAGTTCTTC.